Listed below are T cell receptor beta chains from one sample, sequenced in a study of T-cell memory formation after mild COVID-19. Using its own MiXCR run on the 5' RACE reads, TCRdb lists one record per CDR3 protein. Of about 440,000 distinct CDR3 sequences in the sample, about 19% were seen once. Sequencing was done on a sample of PBMCs or a T cell subset sorted from them (not recorded which). The receptors come from an adult woman who had mild COVID-19 (a few samples of this study predate the infection). Cell type and time point are not known. Each CDR3 is given with its conserved first and last residue. A D gene is named only where the DNA matches it firmly. Size is stated for part of the rows, as once, few or many counts, or as a class when the clone is expanded.

v_call	j_call	clone_size	d_call	cdr3_aa	cdr3_nt
TRBV30	TRBJ1-5	few	.	CAWSTAVDEPQHF	TGTGCCTGGAGTACAGCGGTTGATGAGCCCCAGCATTTT
TRBV5-6	TRBJ2-5	.	.	CASSLETGTIETQYF	TGTGCCAGCAGCTTAGAAACCGGGACAATAGAGACCCAGTACTTC
TRBV6-1	TRBJ1-4	.	TRBD1	CASRDPGQEFQELFF	TGTGCCAGCAGGGACCCGGGACAGGAGTTTCAAGAACTGTTTTTT
TRBV5-1	TRBJ2-1	few	TRBD2	CASSLGLATYNEQFF	TGCGCCAGCAGCTTGGGACTAGCTACCTACAATGAGCAGTTCTTC
TRBV5-5	TRBJ1-2	few	TRBD1	CASSSGTGPNYGYTF	TGTGCCAGCAGCTCGGGGACAGGGCCTAACTATGGCTACACCTTC
TRBV14	TRBJ1-1	.	.	CASSQGSPDIPFF	TGTGCCAGCAGCCAAGGAAGCCCGGACATTCCTTTCTTT
TRBV27	TRBJ2-1	.	.	CASRAGRPGNEQFF	TGTGCCAGCAGGGCAGGGCGCCCTGGGAATGAGCAGTTCTTC
TRBV3-1	TRBJ1-2	few	.	CASSQVLAGDNYGYTF	TGTGCCAGCAGCCAAGTGTTGGCCGGCGATAACTATGGCTACACCTTC
TRBV20-1	TRBJ2-3	.	.	CSALLGRGGDTQYF	TGCAGTGCCCTCCTGGGCCGGGGAGGAGATACGCAGTATTTT
TRBV15	TRBJ2-5	many	.	CATSRDRGEEETQYF	TGTGCCACCAGCAGAGACAGGGGAGAAGAGGAGACCCAGTACTTC
TRBV19	TRBJ2-1	.	TRBD2	CASSIIAGGSNEQFF	TGTGCCAGTAGTATTATAGCGGGAGGGAGCAATGAGCAGTTCTTC
TRBV4-1	TRBJ1-1	.	.	CASSHRLHTEAFF	TGCGCCAGCAGCCACCGACTGCACACTGAAGCTTTCTTT
TRBV7-8	TRBJ2-5	.	.	CASSFMTGGAAKETQYF	TGTGCCAGCAGCTTTATGACCGGAGGAGCGGCGAAAGAGACCCAGTACTTC
TRBV5-1	TRBJ1-2	many	TRBD1	CASSPETGGAYGYTF	TGCGCCAGCAGCCCGGAGACAGGGGGCGCCTATGGCTACACCTTC
TRBV3-1	TRBJ2-7	.	TRBD1	CASSPRTGWEQYF	TGTGCCAGCAGCCCGCGGACAGGGTGGGAGCAGTACTTC
TRBV5-6	TRBJ1-1	.	.	CASSPGGGRAFF	TGTGCCAGCAGCCCCGGGGGGGGGCGAGCTTTCTTT
TRBV12-3/TRBV12-4	TRBJ2-5	.	TRBD1	CASNNGDSQETQYF	TGTGCCAGCAACAACGGGGACAGTCAAGAGACCCAGTACTTC